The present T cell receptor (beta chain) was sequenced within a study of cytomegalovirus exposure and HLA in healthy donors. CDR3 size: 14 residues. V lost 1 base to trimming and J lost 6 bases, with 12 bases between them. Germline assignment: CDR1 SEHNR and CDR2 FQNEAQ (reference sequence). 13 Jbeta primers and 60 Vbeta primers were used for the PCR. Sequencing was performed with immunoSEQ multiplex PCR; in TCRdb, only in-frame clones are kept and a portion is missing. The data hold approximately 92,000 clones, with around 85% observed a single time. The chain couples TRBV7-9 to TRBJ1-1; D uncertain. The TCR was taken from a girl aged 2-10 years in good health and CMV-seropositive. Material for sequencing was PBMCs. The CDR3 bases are TGTGCCAGCAGCTTAGGATTGAGAGCGGCTGAAGCTTTCTTT. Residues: CASSLGLRAAEAFF.